This TCR beta chain was observed in a study of post-analysis software for immune sequencing data. Study-wide results and caveats: Controls showed lower frequencies than patients for a few TRBV segments, and TRBV5-6, TRBV5-1 and TRBV20-1 were among these.

TCR beta cDNA libraries included unique molecular identifiers. Via MiXCR, TCRdb re-called the PCR reads, giving one row per CDR3 protein. The table lists a few hundred thousand distinct CDR3 sequences, 35% to 45% of them singletons. Note on this clonotype: Its antigen remains unknown.

The J segment lost 4 bases and the V segment lost 1 base, leaving 6 bases of the junction unmatched. The CDR3 spans 16 residues. Per germline, CDR1 MNHEY and CDR2 SMNVEV (reference sequence). This chain connects TRBV27 to TRBJ2-7; TRBD2 matches 11 bases. The source material was blood. This sequence originates from a girl aged 2-10 years with multiple sclerosis. The CDR3 loop is CASSLLLAGEGYEQYF. For the CDR3, the DNA is TGTGCCAGCAGTTTATTACTAGCGGGGGAAGGGTACGAGCAGTACTTC.